Listed here are 19 T cell receptor beta chains from one sample, sequenced in a study of human T cells and chemical hapten exposure. Regarding time point: patch test 1, 2 weeks after DPC sensitization. Treatment given: therapeutic diphenylcyclopropenone sensitization with weekly scalp DPC. TCRdb redid the calling of the RACE reads with MiXCR, one entry per CDR3 protein. The sample yields tens of thousands of distinct CDR3 sequences, around a third seen once. The source material was whole blood, sampled in connection with sensitization to the hapten diphenylcyclopropenone (DPC). The receptors here all came from a man aged 40-55 years with alopecia areata. Some clones in this sample may be carry-over from other donors' samples.

This rearrangement joins TRBV2 to TRBJ2-1; D is undetermined. The CDR3 is 15 residues long. V lost 8 bases and J 0 bases, leaving 14 bases between the germline ends. CDR1 is SNHLY and CDR2 is FYNNEI in the germline V gene. CDR3 sequence reads: CASQPAVFSYNEQFF. CDR3 nucleotide sequence: TGTGCCAGCCAGCCTGCAGTTTTCTCCTACAATGAGCAGTTCTTC.

CDR3 amino acids: CASSPGPINSPLHF. The CDR3 region has the DNA TGTGCCAGCAGCCCGGGACCGATTAATTCACCCCTCCACTTT. The genes are TRBV7-2 and TRBJ1-6, with D tentatively TRBD1 (5 bases). The CDR3 length is 14 residues. V was shortened by 5 bases and J by 6 bases, with 11 bases between the two germline ends. Germline assignment: CDR1 SGHTA and CDR2 FQGNSA.

This clonotype turned up a few times. The chain combines TRBV2 with TRBJ2-5; unclear D gene. Germline V CDR1 and CDR2: SNHLY, FYNNEI. The CDR3 has 8 amino acids. DNA for the CDR3: TGTGTCGGAGAGACCCAGTACTTC. Translating it yields CVGETQYF.

This chain uses TRBV7-9 with TRBJ1-1, with 7 bases aligning to TRBD1. Germline V gene sequence: CDR1 SEHNR, CDR2 FQNEAQ (reference sequence). V trimming: 5 bases; J trimming: 3 bases; junction bases outside the gene matches: 6. The CDR3 loop spans 14 amino acids. The DNA for the CDR3 is TGTGCCAGCAGCCCCCTCAGGGGGTACACTGAAGCTTTCTTT. This sequence encodes CASSPLRGYTEAFF.

The J gene is TRBJ1-3, the V gene TRBV25-1; D not resolved. Germline V lookup: CDR1 MGHDK, CDR2 SYGVNS. V was pared by 4 bases and J by 3 bases, with 10 bases between. The CDR3 has 14 amino acids. CDR3 DNA sequence: TGTGCCAGCAGTGGTTGGGGAAGTGGAAACACCATATATTTT. This translates into CASSGWGSGNTIYF. The full variable domain, its missing parts supplied by reference TRBV25-1 and TRBJ1-3, is EADIYQTPRYLVIGTGKKITLECSQTMGHDKMYWYQQDPGMELHLIHYSYGVNSTEKGDLSSESTVSRIRTEHFPLTLESARPSHTSQYLCASSGWGSGNTIYFGEGSWLTVV.

This clonotype is a singleton in its sample. J is TRBJ1-5 and V is TRBV6-5, with 9 bases that match TRBD1. CDR1 and CDR2 (germline): MNHEY, SVGAGI. J lost 4 bases, V lost 6 bases, and 7 bases had no gene match. The CDR3 spans 15 residues. The CDR3 DNA follows: TGTGCCAGCAGCGTTACAGGGGGCCGGAATCAGCCCCAGCATTTT. This codes for CASSVTGGRNQPQHF.

This clonotype was picked up many times. The chain couples TRBV11-2 to TRBJ2-1, with D unclear. V was cut by 0 bases and J by 5 bases, with 14 bases left in between. CDR3 size: 16 residues. Germline CDR1 is SGHAT and CDR2 is FQNNGV. The CDR3 loop is CASSLDGGAGDNEQFF. The CDR3 DNA follows: TGTGCCAGCAGCTTAGATGGCGGAGCCGGAGACAATGAGCAGTTCTTC.

The chain couples TRBV28 to TRBJ2-4, with unresolved D. Germline V lookup: CDR1 MDHEN, CDR2 SYDVKM. V dropped 3 bases and J dropped 15 bases, with 18 bases sitting between them. The CDR3 has 13 amino acids. CDR3 in DNA: TGTGCCAGCAGTTTGAATGTCCAGGTCCGGAGGTACTTC. Protein sequence: CASSLNVQVRRYF.

This clonotype was counted only a few times. The chain carries TRBV7-8 and TRBJ1-4; 7 bases map to TRBD1. The CDR3 sequence is 14 residues long. CDR1 and CDR2 from the germline V gene are SGHVS and FQNEAQ. V was pared by 4 bases and J by 4 bases, with 3 bases of the junction left unmatched. The CDR3 reads CASSSGQFNEKLFF. CDR3 bases: TGTGCCAGCAGCTCGGGACAGTTTAATGAAAAACTGTTTTTT.

V usage is TRBV20-1 and J usage is TRBJ2-7, with D tentatively TRBD2 (5 bases). Trimming left V 2 bases short and J 0 bases short, with 11 bases between. Germline CDR1 and CDR2: DFQATT and SNEGSKA (reference sequence). The length of the CDR3 is 14 residues. CDR3 region: CSARTGFSSYEQYF. In nucleotides, the CDR3 is TGCAGTGCTAGAACGGGGTTCAGCTCCTACGAGCAGTACTTC.

This clonotype has a handful of counts. CDR3 nucleotides: TGTGCCAGCAGCCAAGGTCAGGGACGTAATTCACCCCTCCACTTT. This encodes CASSQGQGRNSPLHF. This chain links TRBV4-2 with TRBJ1-6, with D possibly matching TRBD1 (5 bases). V shed 1 base and J shed 6 bases, with 10 bases lying between them. In germline, CDR1 is LGHNA, CDR2 YNFKEQ. CDR3 length equals 15 residues.

J is TRBJ2-3 and V is TRBV7-3, with TRBD1 as a possible D gene (5 bases). Trimming took 1 base from V and 7 from J, leaving 9 bases between them. The CDR3 has 13 residues. The germline CDR1 and CDR2 sequences are SGHTA and FQGTGA. The CDR3 DNA reads TGTGCCAGCAGCTTAAGCGGACACCATACGCAGTATTTT. This sequence encodes CASSLSGHHTQYF.

The chain carries TRBV20-1 and TRBJ1-1; 7 bases match TRBD1. Germline V CDR1 and CDR2: DFQATT, SNEGSKA (reference sequence). The J segment lost 5 bases and the V segment lost 0 bases, leaving 6 bases of the junction unmatched. This CDR3 comprises 14 residues. CDR3 in DNA: TGCAGTGCTAGAGATAACAGGGGAAAGACTGAAGCTTTCTTT. Its translation: CSARDNRGKTEAFF.

The chain uses TRBV2 and TRBJ2-1; TRBD1 aligns across 8 bases. The CDR3 sequence is 15 residues long. The V and J ends lost 4 bases and 0 bases, in that order; junction bases with no gene match: 2. Germline V lookup: CDR1 SNHLY, CDR2 FYNNEI. The CDR3 protein is CASSATGGSYNEQFF. The CDR3 bases are TGTGCCAGCAGTGCCACAGGGGGCTCCTACAATGAGCAGTTCTTC. Supplemented by reference TRBV2 and TRBJ2-1, the full variable domain reads EPEVTQTPSHQVTQMGQEVILRCVPISNHLYFYWYRQILGQKVEFLVSFYNNEISEKSEIFDDQFSVERPDGSNFTLKIRSTKLEDSAMYFCASSATGGSYNEQFFGPGTRLTVL.

This clonotype was picked up a small number of times. This rearrangement joins TRBV4-3 to TRBJ1-6, with no clear D. CDR1 LGHNA and CDR2 YSLEER come from the germline V gene. The V end was cut by 0 bases, the J end by 7 bases, with 7 bases between. CDR3 length equals 14 residues. The CDR3 region is CASSQDEQNSPLHF. The CDR3 DNA reads as TGCGCCAGCAGCCAAGATGAACAGAATTCACCCCTCCACTTT.

The CDR3 region has the DNA TGTGCCAGCAGTTTAAAGCAGGGGGGGAGCGAGCAGTTCTTC. It encodes CASSLKQGGSEQFF. V and J are TRBV12-3 or TRBV12-4 and TRBJ2-1; perhaps D is TRBD1 or TRBD2 (7 bases each). The CDR3 loop spans 14 amino acids. Trimming stripped 2 bases from V and 10 bases from J, with 15 bases between.

This chain uses TRBV5-4 with TRBJ2-1; 9 nucleotides line up with TRBD2. In germline, CDR1 is SGHNT, CDR2 YYREEE (reference sequence). The CDR3 contains 15 residues. V trimming: 1 base; J trimming: 5 bases; junction bases outside the gene matches: 4. In DNA, the CDR3 is TGTGCCAGCAGCTTGTCGGCTAGCGGGGACAATGAGCAGTTCTTC. Translated, it gives CASSLSASGDNEQFF.

The rearrangement joins TRBV30 to TRBJ2-3; maybe TRBD2 (6 bases). Germline CDR1 is GTSNPN and CDR2 is SVGIG (reference sequence). CDR3 size: 15 residues. The V and J ends lost 1 base and 0 bases respectively, with 11 bases between them. As DNA, the CDR3 is TGTGCCTGGAGTGCCTCCGGGACTAGCACAGATACGCAGTATTTT. Translation: CAWSASGTSTDTQYF.

The rearrangement links TRBV6-2 or TRBV6-3 to TRBJ2-6; 14 bases fit TRBD2. The V segment lost 8 bases and the J segment 2 bases; nucleotides outside the gene matches: 5. The CDR3 extends over 17 amino acids. Germline loops: CDR1 MNHEY, CDR2 SVGEGT. The CDR3 bases are TGTGCCAGCCAGGGACTAGCGGGAGTAACTGGGGCCAACGTCCTGACTTTC. Its translation: CASQGLAGVTGANVLTF.